A single sample is the source of the 25 T cell receptor beta chains below, sequenced in a study of T cell repertoires in cytomegalovirus infection. MiXCR, run by TCRdb on the reads, gives a single entry per CDR3 protein. Here the sample spans about 250,000 distinct CDR3 sequences, about a sixth being singletons. The specimen sequenced was CD8+ T cells from PBMCs. Receptor source: a human donor in good health (CMV status not recorded). Some clones in this sample may be carry-over from other donors' samples.

This clonotype was counted at least ten times. The rearrangement joins TRBV27 to TRBJ2-7, with 9 bases lining up with TRBD1. The CDR3 is 14 amino acids. The V gene's germline CDR1 is MNHEY and CDR2 SMNVEV (reference sequence). Trimming cost V 5 bases and J 3 bases; bases outside gene matches: 5. The CDR3 sequence: CASSVGQGSYEQYF. The CDR3 nucleotides are TGTGCCAGCAGTGTCGGACAGGGGAGCTACGAGCAGTACTTC.

Notes on this clonotype: A read error is possible here, since a much larger clone lies one base away. The chain uses TRBV28 and TRBJ1-1; D might be TRBD1 (6 bases). Germline CDR1 is MDHEN and CDR2 is SYDVKM. This CDR3 has 17 amino acids. CDR3 sequence reads: CTSSSPLVTRGLPEAFF. The CDR3 nucleotides read TGTACCAGCAGTTCCCCGTTGGTCACCAGGGGACTTCCTGAAGCTTTCTTT.

This clonotype was counted a few times. J is TRBJ2-7 and V is TRBV6-2 or TRBV6-3; D perhaps matches TRBD1 (5 bases). V lost 0 bases to trimming and J lost 0 bases, with 9 bases between them. CDR1 and CDR2 from the germline V gene are MNHEY and SVGEGT. The CDR3 is 15 residues long. CDR3 protein: CASSYSTASSYEQYF. The CDR3 DNA sequence: TGTGCCAGCAGTTACTCGACAGCGAGCTCCTACGAGCAGTACTTC.

This clonotype has just a few counts. This chain joins TRBV19 and TRBJ1-1; D possibly corresponds to TRBD1 (5 bases). The length of the CDR3 is 15 residues. V shed 3 bases and J shed 1 base, with 12 bases lying between them. CDR1 and CDR2 from the germline V gene are LNHDA and SQIVND (reference sequence). DNA for the CDR3: TGTGCCAGTAGTATTCTGCGAGACAGGAACACTGAAGCTTTCTTT. The encoded protein is CASSILRDRNTEAFF.

The J gene is TRBJ2-5, the V gene TRBV7-9; 9 bases match TRBD1. This CDR3 has 14 amino acids. Trimming at V came to 8 bases and at J to 2 bases, leaving 6 bases not matched to a gene. The germline V gene has CDR1 SEHNR and CDR2 FQNEAQ (reference sequence). The CDR3 bases are TGTGCCAGCGGTCACAGGGGGCGACAAGAGACCCAGTACTTC. Translating it yields CASGHRGRQETQYF.

This clonotype was detected ten times or more. The chain has TRBV7-8 and TRBJ2-3; D is perhaps TRBD2 (6 bases). This CDR3 is built from 12 residues. V was cut by 1 base and J by 14 bases, with 13 bases left in between. The V gene's germline CDR1 is SGHVS and CDR2 FQNEAQ. The CDR3, as DNA: TGTGCCAGCAGCTTAGTTGGAGGGCAGGGGTATTTT. Translation gives CASSLVGGQGYF.

V usage is TRBV7-9 and J usage is TRBJ2-7; possible D gene TRBD2, 5 bases. Germline assignment: CDR1 SEHNR and CDR2 FQNEAQ (reference sequence). The CDR3 covers 13 residues. Trimming stripped 7 bases from V and 3 bases from J, with 13 bases between. CDR3 protein: CASTGVLDYEQYF. CDR3 bases: TGTGCCAGCACCGGGGTACTAGACTACGAGCAGTACTTC.

This clonotype was recorded many times. CDR3 in amino acids: CASSPAAGYEQYF. The DNA for the CDR3 is TGTGCCAGCTCTCCTGCGGCGGGCTACGAGCAGTACTTC. J is TRBJ2-7 and V is TRBV6-1; possible D gene TRBD2, 5 bases. The germline CDR1 and CDR2 sequences are MNHNS and SASEGT. The CDR3 sequence is 13 residues long. Trimming removed 8 bases at V and 3 bases at J, with 14 bases between.

This clonotype came up a few times. This sequence joins TRBV27 and TRBJ2-3; TRBD1 might be the D (6 bases). The germline V gene has CDR1 MNHEY and CDR2 SMNVEV (reference sequence). CDR3 size: 15 residues. Trimming stripped 1 base from V and 3 bases from J, with 11 bases between. The CDR3 DNA follows: TGTGCCAGCAGTTTATTTAGGACAGAGACAGATACGCAGTATTTT. Protein product: CASSLFRTETDTQYF.

This clonotype has only one observation. Being one base from a much bigger clone, this may be a read error. The rearrangement joins TRBV7-9 to TRBJ2-1, with no clear D. In germline, CDR1 is SEHNR, CDR2 FQNEAQ (reference sequence). The CDR3 has 14 amino acids. Trimming left V 0 bases short and J 8 bases short, with 11 bases between. CDR3 coding DNA: TGTGCCAGCAGCTTAGCCCACCACATCGATGAGCAGTTCTTC. Translated, it gives CASSLAHHIDEQFF.

This clonotype was counted only a few times. This chain joins TRBV6-2 or TRBV6-3 and TRBJ2-7; D is unresolved. The V gene lost 4 bases and the J gene lost 1 base, with 14 bases spanning the gap. This CDR3 spans 15 amino acids. CDR1 and CDR2 from the germline V gene are MNHEY and SVGEGT. Written as DNA, the CDR3 is TGTGCCAGCAGTTCTTTTCTTCGCGATTCCTACGAGCAGTACTTC. Translating gives CASSSFLRDSYEQYF.

This clonotype has ten or more counts. The chain recombines TRBV7-9 with TRBJ1-2; no definite D call. The CDR3 totals 15 residues. The V gene lost 4 bases and the J gene lost 0 bases, with 12 bases spanning the gap. Germline V gene data show CDR1 as SEHNR and CDR2 as FQNEAQ (reference sequence). The CDR3 sequence is CASSSPDRTNYGYTF. The CDR3, as DNA: TGTGCCAGCAGCTCCCCGGACCGAACTAACTATGGCTACACCTTC. Full variable domain (rest looked up from reference TRBV7-9 and TRBJ1-2): DTGVSQNPRHKITKRGQNVTFRCDPISEHNRLYWYRQTLGQGPEFLTYFQNEAQLEKSRLLSDRFSAERPKGSFSTLEIQRTEQGDSAMYLCASSSPDRTNYGYTFGSGTRLTVV.

At least ten counts were recorded for this clonotype. The V call is TRBV7-2, the J call TRBJ1-2; TRBD1 matches at 7 bases. The germline gives CDR1 SGHTA, CDR2 FQGNSA. This CDR3 is 17 amino acids long. The ends lost 3 bases at V and 2 bases at J; junction bases unmatched: 12. DNA for the CDR3: TGTGCCAGCAGCTTTTTCGGGGGGACAGTGCCGAACTATGGCTACACCTTC. As protein: CASSFFGGTVPNYGYTF.

This clonotype was counted a few times. The V call is TRBV28, the J call TRBJ1-5, with unresolved D. Germline V lookup: CDR1 MDHEN, CDR2 SYDVKM. The CDR3 runs 15 residues. Trimming removed 2 bases at V and 0 bases at J, with 8 bases between. CDR3 sequence: CASSLEFDSNQPQHF. CDR3 DNA sequence: TGTGCCAGCAGTTTAGAGTTTGATAGCAATCAGCCCCAGCATTTT.

Remarks on this clonotype: A much larger clone sits a single nucleotide away, making a read error possible. V usage is TRBV10-3 and J usage is TRBJ1-1; no reliable D call. With 6 bases removed from V and 2 bases from J, the gap between germline ends came to 10 bases. The CDR3 covers 13 residues. Germline V gene sequence: CDR1 ENHRY, CDR2 SYGVKD. CDR3 sequence: CAIRGSFNTEAFF. CDR3 in DNA: TGTGCCATCAGGGGCAGCTTTAACACTGAAGCTTTCTTT.

This clonotype was detected ten times or more. This sequence joins TRBV19 and TRBJ2-2, with D unclear. CDR3 length: 15 residues. Germline-derived CDR1 and CDR2 are LNHDA and SQIVND (reference sequence). V was shortened by 3 bases and J by 4 bases, with 12 bases between the two germline ends. The CDR3 here is CASSIGQIGTGELFF. CDR3 DNA: TGTGCCAGTAGTATTGGGCAGATCGGCACCGGGGAGCTGTTTTTT. Supplemented by reference TRBV19 and TRBJ2-2, the full variable domain reads DGGITQSPKYLFRKEGQNVTLSCEQNLNHDAMYWYRQDPGQGLRLIYYSQIVNDFQKGDIAEGYSVSREKKESFPLTVTSAQKNPTAFYLCASSIGQIGTGELFFGEGSRLTVL.

The chain combines TRBV20-1 with TRBJ2-3; TRBD2 is a possible D gene (5 bases). Germline values: CDR1 DFQATT, CDR2 SNEGSKA (reference sequence). V dropped 6 bases and J dropped 1 base, with 17 bases sitting between them. This CDR3 has 15 amino acids. CDR3 residues: CSAAPWERGTDTQYF. As DNA, the CDR3 is TGCAGTGCCGCCCCATGGGAGAGGGGCACAGATACGCAGTATTTT.

This clonotype was picked up a small number of times. The chain employs TRBV20-1 and TRBJ2-5, with TRBD1 matching 7 bases. The CDR3 spans 13 residues. CDR1 is DFQATT and CDR2 is SNEGSKA in the germline V gene (reference sequence). V was pared by 1 base and J by 2 bases, with 1 base of the junction left unmatched. CDR3: CSARAGQQETQYF. The CDR3 DNA reads TGCAGTGCTAGAGCGGGACAGCAAGAGACCCAGTACTTC.

Ten or more counts support this clonotype. The rearrangement joins TRBV7-2 to TRBJ2-3, with TRBD1 matching over 8 bases. Trimming removed 5 bases from V and 0 bases from J; junction bases left unmatched: 13. Looked up from germline, CDR1 is SGHTA and CDR2 is FQGNSA. CDR3 length: 18 residues. The CDR3 nucleotides are TGTGCCAGCAGCCCGGGAGCTTTGACAGGGGTTAGCACAGATACGCAGTATTTT. Protein sequence: CASSPGALTGVSTDTQYF.

This clonotype occurred a few times. This chain's CDR3 is CASSSGPGTGGDEQYF. In DNA, the CDR3 is TGTGCCAGCAGCTCCGGACCCGGGACAGGGGGCGACGAGCAGTACTTC. This chain joins TRBV7-8 and TRBJ2-7; 12 bases fit TRBD1. CDR1 is SGHVS and CDR2 is FQNEAQ in the germline V gene. V trimming: 4 bases; J trimming: 5 bases; junction bases outside the gene matches: 9. CDR3 length: 16 amino acids.

The chain carries TRBV10-3 and TRBJ2-5; D might be TRBD2 (5 bases). CDR1 is ENHRY and CDR2 is SYGVKD in the germline V gene. Trimming stripped 8 bases from V and 1 base from J, with 14 bases between. The CDR3 is made up of 14 amino acids. CDR3 sequence: CAIRRGSLQETQYF. The CDR3 DNA reads as TGTGCCATCCGACGAGGGAGCCTCCAAGAGACCCAGTACTTC.

This clonotype was counted between two and nine times. This sequence joins TRBV18 and TRBJ2-2, with 8 bases matching TRBD1. CDR1 is KGHSH and CDR2 is LQKENI in the germline V gene. The CDR3 runs 16 residues. V lost 3 bases, J lost 4 bases, and 7 bases stayed unmatched. This CDR3 is CASSPPKDRVTGELFF. The CDR3 region has the DNA TGTGCCAGCTCACCGCCGAAGGACAGGGTCACCGGGGAGCTGTTTTTT.

This clonotype was seen repeatedly, ten times or more. The CDR3 loop is CSARVPDSNTEAFF. The CDR3 region has the DNA TGCAGTGCTAGAGTACCAGATTCGAACACTGAAGCTTTCTTT. V gene TRBV20-1 combines with J gene TRBJ1-1; D ambiguous. The germline V gene encodes CDR1 DFQATT and CDR2 SNEGSKA (reference sequence). CDR3 size: 14 residues. With 1 base removed from V and 1 base from J, the gap between germline ends came to 10 bases.

This clonotype was seen more than once but under ten times. In DNA, the CDR3 is TGTGCCAGCAGTTTATCGATAGGACAGGGCCATACGCAGTATTTT. Residues: CASSLSIGQGHTQYF. The rearrangement uses TRBV27 and TRBJ2-3, with 8 bases fitting TRBD1. CDR1 is MNHEY, CDR2 SMNVEV, per germline (reference sequence). The length of the CDR3 is 15 residues. V was clipped by 0 bases and J by 7 bases; unmatched bases: 6.

J is TRBJ2-2 and V is TRBV4-3; 8 bases match TRBD1. Germline CDR1 reads LGHNA; CDR2 reads YSLEER. V lost 3 bases to trimming and J lost 3 bases; unmatched junction nucleotides: 0. The CDR3 is made up of 14 amino acids. CDR3 DNA: TGCGCCAGCAGCCAGGACAGGGACACCGGGGAGCTGTTTTTT. Encoded protein: CASSQDRDTGELFF.